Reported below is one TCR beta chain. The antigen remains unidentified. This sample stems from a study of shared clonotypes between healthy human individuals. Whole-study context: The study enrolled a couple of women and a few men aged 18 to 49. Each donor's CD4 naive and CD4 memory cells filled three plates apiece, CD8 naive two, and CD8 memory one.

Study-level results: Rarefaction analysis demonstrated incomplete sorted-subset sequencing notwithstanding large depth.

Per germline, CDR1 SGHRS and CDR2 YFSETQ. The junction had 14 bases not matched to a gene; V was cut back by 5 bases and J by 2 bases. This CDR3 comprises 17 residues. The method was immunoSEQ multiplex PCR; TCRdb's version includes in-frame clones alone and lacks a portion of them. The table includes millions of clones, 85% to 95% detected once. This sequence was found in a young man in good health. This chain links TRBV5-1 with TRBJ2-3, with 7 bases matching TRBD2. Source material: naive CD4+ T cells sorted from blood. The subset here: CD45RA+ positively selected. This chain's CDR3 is CASSPTLGGVNTDTQYF. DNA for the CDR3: TGCGCCAGCAGTCCCACCCTGGGAGGGGTGAACACAGATACGCAGTATTTT. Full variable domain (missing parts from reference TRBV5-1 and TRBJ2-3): KAGVTQTPRYLIKTRGQQVTLSCSPISGHRSVSWYQQTPGQGLQFLFEYFSETQRNKGNFPGRFSGRQFSNSRSEMNVSTLELGDSALYLCASSPTLGGVNTDTQYFGPGTRLTVL.